This T cell receptor (beta chain) was found in a study of shared clonotypes between healthy human individuals. Findings and limits, study-wide: Represented diversity (both genetic and exposure-history) was limited by the small number of donors. Some naive CD4 clonotypes, roughly 5%, turned up in common across several donors. Rarefaction showed that sequencing of sorted subsets was incomplete (despite large depth).

Measured with immunoSEQ multiplex PCR; TCRdb has only the in-frame clones, and not every one. Of roughly 1 million clones listed, 75% to 80% were seen once; the top ten hold more than 0.5%. This CDR3 region has 16 residues. Per the germline V gene, CDR1 is MGHRA and CDR2 is YSYEKL. V dropped 0 bases and J dropped 1 base, with 10 bases sitting between them. Caucasian adults living in Nashville, Tennessee, provided all samples. Worth noting for this clone: Its antigen is undetermined.

The receptor was isolated from a man younger than 35 in good health. Some clones in this sample may be carry-over from other donors' samples. The sample taken for sequencing was memory CD4+ T cells from PBMCs. As to subset: CD45RA-negative fraction. The chain is built from TRBV4-1 and TRBJ2-1; D gene uncertain. The CDR3 here is CASSQEPSTSYNEQFF. The CDR3, as DNA: TGCGCCAGCAGCCAAGAGCCCAGCACGTCCTACAATGAGCAGTTCTTC.